The rows below give T cell receptor beta chains drawn from one sample of a study of shared clonotypes between healthy human individuals. This table comes from immunoSEQ multiplex PCR, and its TCRdb copy is limited to in-frame clones, with some not included. The table has nearly 1 million clones, about three quarters seen once. The specimen was memory CD4+ T cells sorted from blood. All receptors derive from a man aged 18 to 29 in good health. Both conserved end residues are part of each CDR3. A D gene is named only where the DNA matches it firmly. Clone sizes are given selectively: once, few, many, or a class where the clone is expanded.

clone_size	v_call	j_call	d_call	cdr3_nt	cdr3_aa
NA	TRBV11-2	TRBJ2-5	TRBD2	TGTGCCAGCAGCTTTGGTAGCGGGAGATCGGAAGAGACCCAGTACTTC	CASSFGSGRSEETQYF
NA	TRBV4-2	TRBJ1-5	TRBD1	TGTGCCAGCAGCCAAAGGTCAGGGGGGGGCGATCAGCCCCAGCATTTT	CASSQRSGGGDQPQHF
NA	TRBV28	TRBJ2-7	TRBD1	TGTGCCAGCAGTGCTTCTGGGACAGGGGACTACGAGCAGTACTTC	CASSASGTGDYEQYF
few	TRBV2	TRBJ1-5	NA	TGTGCCAGCACCCAAAGCGGGGGCTCGAGGCAGCCCCAGCATTTT	CASTQSGGSRQPQHF
NA	TRBV29-1	TRBJ2-7	TRBD1	TGCAGCGTCTCGACAGGGGGTGGGAACGAGCAGTACTTC	CSVSTGGGNEQYF
NA	TRBV2	TRBJ1-5	NA	TGTGCCAGCAGTGAAGGTACAATTCGGCCCCAGCATTTT	CASSEGTIRPQHF
NA	TRBV18	TRBJ2-4	TRBD1	TGTGCCAGCTCACCACCGGCGCAGGGGGCGAACATTCAGTACTTC	CASSPPAQGANIQYF
NA	TRBV6-6	TRBJ1-4	TRBD1	TGTGCCAGCAGTTACGGGGACAGCTCTAATGAAAAACTGTTTTTT	CASSYGDSSNEKLFF
NA	TRBV28	TRBJ1-4	TRBD1	TGTGCCAGCAGTTCCCCGGGACAGGGAAAATATGAAAAACTGTTTTTT	CASSSPGQGKYEKLFF
NA	TRBV6-1	TRBJ1-3	NA	TGTGCCAGCAGTGAAGGCTTAGGGGGTTTTGGAAACACCATATATTTT	CASSEGLGGFGNTIYF
NA	TRBV28	TRBJ1-1	NA	TGTGCCAGCAGTCCTGGACAACCGAACACTGAAGCTTTCTTT	CASSPGQPNTEAFF
NA	TRBV18	TRBJ2-7	TRBD1	TGTGCCAGCTCGCCGACAGGGGGGTCCTACGAGCAGTACTTC	CASSPTGGSYEQYF
NA	TRBV6-1	TRBJ2-6	NA	TGTGCCAGCAGTAACGGGCCCGGGGCCAACGTCCTGACTTTC	CASSNGPGANVLTF
NA	TRBV7-3	TRBJ2-5	NA	TGTGCCAGCAGCTTAGCGTGGAAAGAGACCCAGTACTTC	CASSLAWKETQYF
NA	TRBV30	TRBJ2-1	TRBD2	TGTGCCTGGGGCCCCCGAGCGGGGTACTACAATGAGCAGTTCTTC	CAWGPRAGYYNEQFF
many	TRBV4-3	TRBJ2-2	TRBD2	TGCGCCAGCAGCCAAGAGACAGCTAGCGGGAGTAAGAACACCGGGGAGCTGTTTTTT	CASSQETASGSKNTGELFF
NA	TRBV29-1	TRBJ2-1	TRBD2	TGCAGCGTCGTGGCGGGAGGTTCCTACAATGAGCAGTTCTTC	CSVVAGGSYNEQFF
NA	TRBV7-6	TRBJ1-3	TRBD1	TGTGCCAGCAGCTTAGGAGACAGGGGGGCTGGAAACACCATATATTTT	CASSLGDRGAGNTIYF
few	TRBV29-1	TRBJ2-7	TRBD2	TGCAGCGTCGTATTTAGCGGGAGACGATTCTACGAGCAGTACTTC	CSVVFSGRRFYEQYF
NA	TRBV12-5	TRBJ2-1	TRBD2	TGTGCTAGTGGTTTGCTACGCAATATGGGACTAGCGGGAGCCAACAATGAGCAGTTCTTC	CASGLLRNMGLAGANNEQFF
many	TRBV5-1	TRBJ2-3	TRBD2	TGCGCCAGCAGCACCGGGACTAGCGGGGGGGCCACAGATACGCAGTATTTT	CASSTGTSGGATDTQYF
NA	TRBV30	TRBJ2-5	NA	TGTGCCTGGAGAGCATTTGGACAAGAGACCCAGTACTTC	CAWRAFGQETQYF
few	TRBV4-2	TRBJ2-7	NA	TGTGCCAGCAGCCAAGGACTCCTCGTCGAGCAGTACTTC	CASSQGLLVEQYF
NA	TRBV5-4	TRBJ2-5	TRBD2	TGTGCCAGCAGCTGGACTAGCGGGAGGACCCAAGAGACCCAGTACTTC	CASSWTSGRTQETQYF
NA	TRBV28	TRBJ1-5	TRBD1	TGTGCCAGCAGTTTACCTACAGGACAGGGGTTTATCCAGCCCCAGCATTTT	CASSLPTGQGFIQPQHF
NA	TRBV6-4	TRBJ2-1	NA	TGTGCCAGCAGCCTACAGACTGGGGGTGAGCAGTTCTTC	CASSLQTGGEQFF
NA	TRBV2	TRBJ1-4	TRBD1	TGTGCCAGCCGGGACAGGGCATCTGGGAAACTGTTTTTT	CASRDRASGKLFF
NA	TRBV7-9	TRBJ2-5	NA	TGTGCCAGCACCCCGGGCAGGGGAGCGGAGACCCAGTACTTC	CASTPGRGAETQYF
NA	TRBV6-1	TRBJ2-1	NA	TGTGCCAGCAGCCTCGGTTTCGTCGACAATGAGCAGTTCTTC	CASSLGFVDNEQFF
NA	TRBV19	TRBJ1-4	NA	TGTGCCAGTATTTATTCCAGGGGAGTCGAAAAACTGTTTTTT	CASIYSRGVEKLFF
NA	TRBV18	TRBJ2-1	NA	TGTGCCAGCTCACCAAAAGGGGCCGCGAGGAATGAGCAGTTCTTC	CASSPKGAARNEQFF
NA	TRBV30	TRBJ1-6	NA	TGTGCCTGGAAGTCCCTGGACAGCCTCGGGGCACCCCCCCACTTT	CAWKSLDSLGAPPHF
NA	TRBV7-2	TRBJ2-3	TRBD2	TGTGCCAGCAGCTTAGGGCAGTTTATCCTAGCGGGAGGGCCCAATACGCAGTATTTT	CASSLGQFILAGGPNTQYF
once	TRBV30	TRBJ2-2	TRBD1	TGTGCCTGGGGGAAGGACAGGGGGCTTACCGGGGAGCTGTTTTTT	CAWGKDRGLTGELFF
NA	TRBV7-6	TRBJ1-1	NA	TGTGCCAGCAGCCCACAGCCGTCGGGCACTGAAGCTTTCTTT	CASSPQPSGTEAFF
NA	TRBV23-1	TRBJ1-2	TRBD1	TGCGCCAGCAGTCAATTGGGGACAGGGAGCGGGGTCTATGGCTACACCTTC	CASSQLGTGSGVYGYTF
NA	TRBV5-6	TRBJ2-1	NA	TGTGCCAGCAGACGGCGGCAGGTAGGGTACAATGAGCAGTTCTTC	CASRRRQVGYNEQFF
NA	TRBV19	TRBJ1-5	TRBD1	TGTGCCAGCCAAACGACAGGGCCTTATAGCAATCAGCCCCAGCATTTT	CASQTTGPYSNQPQHF
NA	TRBV19	TRBJ1-1	NA	TGTGCCAGTAGACCCGCGGAGATAATGAACACTGAAGCTTTCTTT	CASRPAEIMNTEAFF
NA	TRBV9	TRBJ2-7	NA	TGTGCCAGCAGCGTAGAAAGGGTTTCCTACGAGCAGTACTTC	CASSVERVSYEQYF
NA	TRBV7-2	TRBJ2-7	NA	TGTGCCAGCAGCTTATTCGACAGCACCTACGAGCAGTACTTC	CASSLFDSTYEQYF
once	TRBV6-1	TRBJ2-7	NA	TGTGCCAGCAGTGAAGACAGGGTCTTAAGAATTTCCTACGAGCAGTACTTC	CASSEDRVLRISYEQYF